The 12 T cell receptor beta chains reported below all come from one sample, sequenced in a study of monozygotic twins with inflammatory bowel disease. Using the 5' RACE reads, TCRdb records one entry per CDR3 protein without DNA. Its clone listing holds 88,000 or so distinct CDR3 sequences. Sequencing used blood. The receptor set was obtained from a human donor with ulcerative colitis or Crohn's disease, or a healthy co-twin of an affected twin (not recorded which).

CDR3 region: CASSWTQNTGELFF. The V call is TRBV12-3 or TRBV12-4, the J call TRBJ2-2; the D call from TCRdb, TRBD1, cannot be confirmed without DNA. The CDR3 runs 14 residues.

The chain employs TRBV29-1 and TRBJ1-1; TCRdb's D gene call, TRBD1, goes unchecked for lack of DNA. The CDR3 is 18 amino acids. Looked up from germline, CDR1 is SQVTM and CDR2 is ANQGSEA. CDR3 residues: CSVLNRGTGGITRTEAFF.

The chain links TRBV7-9 to TRBJ2-7; TCRdb returns TRBD1, unconfirmable since there is no DNA. Per the germline V gene, CDR1 is SEHNR and CDR2 is FQNEAQ (reference sequence). The CDR3 contains 15 residues. The CDR3 here is CASSPPNRDSYEQYF.

The chain couples TRBV27 to TRBJ1-2; as DNA is missing, the TRBD1 call by TCRdb cannot be tested. This CDR3 contains 14 residues. Per germline, CDR1 MNHEY and CDR2 SMNVEV (reference sequence). This CDR3 reads CASSLYQGSYGYTF.

The chain recombines TRBV11-2 with TRBJ2-6; TCRdb's D call of TRBD1 is untestable without DNA. This CDR3 comprises 15 residues. In germline, CDR1 is SGHAT, CDR2 FQNNGV. CDR3 sequence reads: CASNVGGTGANVLTF.

The gene calls are TRBV7-8 and TRBJ2-2. CDR1 is SGHVS, CDR2 FQNEAQ, per germline. This CDR3 is built from 17 residues. CDR3 residues: CASSSHGGVGWTGELFF.

V is TRBV20-1 and J is TRBJ1-5; the D gene TCRdb calls, TRBD1, cannot be checked with no DNA. Germline CDR1 is DFQATT and CDR2 is SNEGSKA (reference sequence). There are 16 residues in the CDR3. CDR3 sequence reads: CSVLSPVGQNDQPQHF.

The rearrangement joins TRBV12-5 to TRBJ2-5. Germline CDR1 reads LGHNT; CDR2 reads FRNRAP. The CDR3 has 13 residues. Here the CDR3 reads CASGLKEKETQYF.

The rearrangement uses TRBV11-2 and TRBJ1-4. Germline CDR1 is SGHAT and CDR2 is FQNNGV. This CDR3 is built from 15 residues. The CDR3 loop reads CASSQFLGGNEKLFF.

The chain employs TRBV9 and TRBJ2-3; TCRdb picks TRBD2, but there is no DNA to check that call. This CDR3 region has 16 residues. Germline V lookup: CDR1 SGDLS, CDR2 YYNGEE. Here the CDR3 reads CASSVDGALASDTQYF.

The V gene is TRBV5-4, the J gene TRBJ1-3; TCRdb's assignment of TRBD1 cannot be checked, as there is no DNA. The CDR3 spans 16 residues. In germline, CDR1 is SGHNT, CDR2 YYREEE (reference sequence). CDR3 in amino acids: CASSGGGIISGNTIYF.

The chain employs TRBV6-1 and TRBJ1-6. Germline V CDR1 and CDR2: MNHNS, SASEGT. CDR3 length: 17 residues. The CDR3 protein is CASSATQVPSYNSPLHF.